This T cell receptor (beta chain) was sequenced for a study of blood T cell repertoires in COVID-19. In the study overall: Samples taken during acute and convalescent COVID-19 were collected in the United States, Italy and Spain. T cells, B-cell-depleted T cells, or PBMCs supplied cDNA or gDNA.

Either two negative PCRs, clearance, or symptom resolution qualified Cohort 3 donors as recovered. Method: immunoSEQ multiplex PCR; TCRdb's copy keeps in-frame clones and lacks some. The repertoire holds a few hundred thousand clones, with roughly 85% as singletons. Trimming pared 5 bases from V and 4 bases from J, leaving 6 bases between. The CDR3 covers 12 residues. Germline CDR1 is SNHLY and CDR2 is FYNNEI. The J gene is TRBJ1-5, the V gene TRBV2; D possibly corresponds to TRBD1 (6 bases). This clonotype originated in a woman in her twenties or thirties who had recovered from COVID-19. Sequencing was carried out using PBMCs or T cells enriched from blood (not recorded which). CDR3 protein: CASSQGNQPQHF. The CDR3 bases are TGTGCCAGCAGTCAGGGGAATCAGCCCCAGCATTTT.